These 20 T cell receptor beta chains originate from one sample sequenced in a study of T-cell reconstitution after alpha-beta-depleted transplantation in children. Construction of the TCRbeta library involved unique molecular identifiers. TCRdb re-derived calls from the PCR reads in MiXCR, one entry per CDR3 protein. This table has fewer than 700,000 distinct CDR3 sequences, approximately 13% appearing once. Sequencing used PBMCs, mostly from graft donor cells, obtained 360 days after TCRalphabeta/CD19-depleted stem cell transplant. The receptor source for this set is a male patient aged 10 to 17 who had a stem cell transplant for acute myeloid leukemia, so the T cells may come from the graft donor.

CDR3 region: CATSRPGLAGGEQYF. The CDR3 DNA sequence: TGTGCCACCAGCAGACCTGGACTAGCGGGAGGCGAGCAGTACTTC. The J gene is TRBJ2-7, the V gene TRBV15; TRBD2 matches 14 bases. The CDR3 has 15 residues. V trimming: 2 bases; J trimming: 6 bases; junction bases outside the gene matches: 3. Germline lookup yields CDR1 LNHNV and CDR2 YYDKDF (reference sequence).

The chain has TRBV12-3 or TRBV12-4 and TRBJ2-5; 7 bases align to TRBD2. V lost 4 bases to trimming and J lost 2 bases; unmatched junction nucleotides: 16. This CDR3 is built from 18 residues. CDR3 bases: TGTGCCAGCAGTTACTGGCGAGTCCTTGGGGAGGGGCAAGAGACCCAGTACTTC. Residues: CASSYWRVLGEGQETQYF.

The sample holds a few counts of this clonotype. The chain carries TRBV5-5 and TRBJ2-7; 8 bases map to TRBD1. The CDR3 spans 18 residues. With 6 bases clipped from V and 3 bases from J, the junction kept 20 bases outside the gene matches. Germline-derived CDR1 and CDR2 are SGHKS and YYEKEE (reference sequence). In DNA, the CDR3 is TGTGCCAGCACCCTCGCTAGGACAGGGACCCCCAGGAGCTACGAGCAGTACTTC. Translated, it gives CASTLARTGTPRSYEQYF.

This clonotype was seen a few times. Mismatch with germline at one junction end may stem from a read error. The rearrangement joins TRBV7-9 to TRBJ1-3; the match to TRBD1 covers 8 bases. CDR1 and CDR2 (germline): SEHNR, FQNEAQ (reference sequence). This CDR3 is built from 11 residues. For the CDR3, the DNA is TGTGCCAGCAGCTTGGGGCCGGGACAGGATTTT. Translated, it gives CASSLGPGQDF. The full variable domain, rest sourced from reference TRBV7-9 and TRBJ1-3, is DTGVSQNPRHKITKRGQNVTFRCDPISEHNRLYWYRQTLGQGPEFLTYFQNEAQLEKSRLLSDRFSAERPKGSFSTLEIQRTEQGDSAMYLCASSLGPGQDFGEGSWLTVV.

This clonotype was seen repeatedly, ten times or more. The gene calls are TRBV12-3 or TRBV12-4 and TRBJ2-5; D not resolved. The V end lost 5 bases, the J end lost 2 bases, and 15 bases lay between the germline ends. The CDR3 sequence is 15 residues long. The CDR3 DNA reads as TGTGCCAGCAGTCCGTACTTGGCCGAGCAAGAGACCCAGTACTTC. Protein: CASSPYLAEQETQYF.

The V call is TRBV7-2, the J call TRBJ2-5; D remains unclear. The germline V gene has CDR1 SGHTA and CDR2 FQGNSA. There are 16 residues in the CDR3. V was clipped by 1 base and J by 5 bases, with 17 bases between them. The CDR3 DNA reads TGTGCCAGCAGCTTAGTTGGTGTCAGCGTATGGGAGACCCAGTACTTC. Translating it yields CASSLVGVSVWETQYF. Full variable domain (rest looked up from reference TRBV7-2 and TRBJ2-5): GAGVSQSPSNKVTEKGKDVELRCDPISGHTALYWYRQSLGQGLEFLIYFQGNSAPDKSGLPSDRFSAERTGGSVSTLTIQRTQQEDSAVYLCASSLVGVSVWETQYFGPGTRLLVL.

This clonotype was observed at least ten times. The chain employs TRBV12-3 or TRBV12-4 and TRBJ2-7, with TRBD1 matching 7 bases. The CDR3 length is 11 residues. V was pared by 6 bases and J by 7 bases, with 3 bases of the junction left unmatched. The CDR3 nucleotides read TGTGCCAGCAGCACAGGGGTAGAGCAGTACTTC. Amino acid sequence: CASSTGVEQYF.

Concerning this clonotype: The CDR3 does not close with the conserved phenylalanine or tryptophan, likely indicating a read error. CDR3 DNA: TGTGCCAGCAGCCGCAGGGACCCTGGCTATGGCTACACCCTC. It is translated as CASSRRDPGYGYTL. V and J are TRBV6-1 and TRBJ1-2; a possible D gene is TRBD1 (5 bases). The CDR3 loop spans 14 amino acids. V was cut by 6 bases and J by 4 bases, with 15 bases left in between. Germline CDR1 and CDR2: MNHNS and SASEGT.

This clonotype was counted a few times. The chain links TRBV2 to TRBJ2-3; no firm D call. Germline CDR1 SNHLY, CDR2 FYNNEI. The CDR3 covers 16 residues. V lost 6 bases and J 3 bases, leaving 19 bases between the germline ends. CDR3 in amino acids: CASRTVRSTSTDTQYF. Here the CDR3 DNA reads TGTGCCAGCAGAACGGTGCGGAGTACGTCTACAGATACGCAGTATTTT.

The chain carries TRBV28 and TRBJ2-7; no definite D call. This CDR3 comprises 17 residues. CDR1 is MDHEN, CDR2 SYDVKM, per germline. The ends were cut back, 3 bases at V and 3 bases at J, with 21 bases in the middle. The CDR3 nucleotides are TGTGCCAGCAGTTTCGTCGCTGGTCGTGGATTAAGCTACGAGCAGTACTTC. Translating it yields CASSFVAGRGLSYEQYF.

This clonotype showed up just a few times. This chain connects TRBV7-2 to TRBJ2-1; 8 nucleotides line up with TRBD2. The length of the CDR3 is 15 residues. Germline V gives CDR1 SGHTA, CDR2 FQGNSA. The ends lost 5 bases at V and 7 bases at J; junction bases unmatched: 10. The CDR3 protein is CASSVTGTSKNEQFF. In nucleotides, the CDR3 is TGTGCCAGCAGCGTAACCGGGACTAGTAAAAATGAGCAGTTCTTC.

There are a few counts of this clonotype. The chain uses TRBV28 and TRBJ2-7, with a weak D call TRBD2 (5 bases). This CDR3 has 14 residues. The germline gives CDR1 MDHEN, CDR2 SYDVKM. V was cut by 2 bases and J by 3 bases, with 11 bases left in between. The CDR3 nucleotides are TGTGCCAGCAGTTTACCGAGGGTGGGCTACGAGCAGTACTTC. This translates into CASSLPRVGYEQYF.

This clonotype was observed a handful of times. The chain joins TRBV12-3 or TRBV12-4 to TRBJ2-2, with 7 positions matching TRBD1. V gave up 6 bases and J gave up 4 bases; unmatched junction bases: 8. This CDR3 region has 15 residues. CDR3 nucleotides: TGTGCCAGCAGCCCTTATACAGGGGTCACCGGGGAGCTGTTTTTT. It specifies CASSPYTGVTGELFF.

This clonotype was detected only a few times. V and J are TRBV30 and TRBJ2-7; D is possibly TRBD2 (5 bases). Germline CDR1 and CDR2: GTSNPN and SVGIG (reference sequence). Trimming cost V 2 bases and J 6 bases, with 14 bases left between them. This CDR3 has 13 residues. CDR3 residues: CAWSTLGVSEQYF. The CDR3 DNA sequence: TGTGCCTGGAGTACCCTCGGGGTAAGCGAGCAGTACTTC.

CDR3 loop: CASSQGTAPNEQYF. CDR3 DNA sequence: TGTGCCAGCAGCCAGGGGACAGCCCCCAACGAGCAGTACTTC. V usage is TRBV3-1 and J usage is TRBJ2-7, with 7 bases identical to TRBD1. V dropped 3 bases and J dropped 5; count of bases not matched to a gene: 7. This CDR3 region has 14 residues. Per the germline V gene, CDR1 is LGHDT and CDR2 is YNNKEL (reference sequence).

This clonotype occurred a few times. This sequence joins TRBV28 and TRBJ2-3; TRBD2 matches 7 bases. Germline CDR1 and CDR2: MDHEN and SYDVKM. After removal of 10 bases from V and 4 bases from J, the junction contained 11 bases not matched to a gene. This CDR3 has 14 amino acids. CDR3 region: CAIEAGPTADTQYF. CDR3 DNA: TGTGCCATCGAAGCGGGACCCACTGCAGATACGCAGTATTTT.

This rearrangement joins TRBV7-2 to TRBJ2-7; D is perhaps TRBD2 (6 bases). Per germline, CDR1 SGHTA and CDR2 FQGNSA. V gave up 5 bases and J gave up 6 bases, with 14 bases separating them. The CDR3 sequence is 13 residues long. For the CDR3, the DNA is TGTGCCAGCAGCCGCGGGGTCGGGGGCGAGCAGTACTTC. Translation: CASSRGVGGEQYF.

There are a few counts of this clonotype. V and J are TRBV5-1 and TRBJ2-3, with a possible D match to TRBD2 (7 bases). The CDR3 runs 13 residues. V gave up 4 bases and J gave up 6 bases, with 12 bases separating them. The germline CDR1 and CDR2 sequences are SGHRS and YFSETQ. The CDR3 bases are TGCGCCAGCAGCGGGGGGGCGTCTGATACGCAGTATTTT. Amino acid sequence: CASSGGASDTQYF.

The chain links TRBV28 to TRBJ2-2, with TRBD1 identical over 8 bases. The CDR3 runs to 16 residues. Trimming removed 5 bases from V and 4 bases from J; junction bases left unmatched: 9. CDR1 is MDHEN, CDR2 SYDVKM, per germline. CDR3 protein: CASSHRTGHGTGELFF. CDR3 nucleotide sequence: TGTGCCAGCAGTCACCGGACAGGGCACGGCACCGGGGAGCTGTTTTTT. Together with reference TRBV28 and TRBJ2-2, the CDR3 gives the full variable domain: DVKVTQSSRYLVKRTGEKVFLECVQDMDHENMFWYRQDPGLGLRLIYFSYDVKMKEKGDIPEGYSVSREKKERFSLILESASTNQTSMYLCASSHRTGHGTGELFFGEGSRLTVL.

The V gene is TRBV20-1, the J gene TRBJ2-1, with 8 bases matching TRBD1. Germline V lookup: CDR1 DFQATT, CDR2 SNEGSKA (reference sequence). The V and J ends lost 7 bases and 4 bases, in that order; junction bases with no gene match: 15. The CDR3 has 16 amino acids. CDR3 region: CSGIRGRTGLYNEQFF. In nucleotides, the CDR3 is TGCAGTGGGATTAGAGGGAGGACAGGGCTTTACAATGAGCAGTTCTTC.